Presented here are 21 T cell receptor beta chains from one specimen sequenced in a study of shared clonotypes between healthy human individuals (dated by TCRdb to about 2020). The library came from the immunoSEQ multiplex PCR assay. TCRdb carries this immuneACCESS record with in-frame sequences only. Its versions omit some clonotypes, under half of them owing to an unresolved V gene in the studies checked, with the rest unexplained. This sample gives over a million clones in total; around 74% of them show up just once. The ten most abundant clones make up around 1.5% of the sample. The sample taken for sequencing was memory CD4+ T cells sorted from blood. In the paper's terms, the cell subset or site label means: CD45RA-negative fraction. These receptors were obtained from a man aged 18 to 30 in good health.

This chain links TRBV2 with TRBJ2-1; TRBD1 matches at 10 bases. V dropped 4 bases and J dropped 6; count of bases not matched to a gene: 3. Looked up from germline, CDR1 is SNHLY and CDR2 is FYNNEI. The CDR3 consists of 14 residues. CDR3 protein: CASSGQGAGNEQFF. CDR3 nucleotide sequence: TGTGCCAGCAGTGGACAGGGGGCCGGCAATGAGCAGTTCTTC. Drawing the rest from reference TRBV2 and TRBJ2-1, the complete variable domain is EPEVTQTPSHQVTQMGQEVILRCVPISNHLYFYWYRQILGQKVEFLVSFYNNEISEKSEIFDDQFSVERPDGSNFTLKIRSTKLEDSAMYFCASSGQGAGNEQFFGPGTRLTVL.

A few counts support this clone. The chain recombines TRBV5-6 with TRBJ1-1; D gene uncertain. Trimming cost V 3 bases and J 4 bases, with 7 bases left between them. This CDR3 is 12 amino acids long. Germline V gene lookup returns CDR1 SGHDT and CDR2 YYEEEE. The CDR3 sequence: CASSSRLTEAFF. CDR3 in DNA: TGTGCCAGCAGCTCAAGACTCACTGAAGCTTTCTTT.

A few counts support this clone. The rearrangement joins TRBV5-6 to TRBJ1-1; D is possibly TRBD1 (5 bases). Trimming pared 4 bases from V and 3 bases from J, leaving 13 bases between. The CDR3 has 14 amino acids. Germline CDR1 and CDR2: SGHDT and YYEEEE. CDR3 nucleotide sequence: TGTGCCAGCAGCCTCCGGGAGGGGTACACTGAAGCTTTCTTT. Residues: CASSLREGYTEAFF. Full variable domain (missing parts from reference TRBV5-6 and TRBJ1-1): DAGVTQSPTHLIKTRGQQVTLRCSPKSGHDTVSWYQQALGQGPQFIFQYYEEEERQRGNFPDRFSGHQFPNYSSELNVNALLLGDSALYLCASSLREGYTEAFFGQGTRLTVV.

The V and J genes are TRBV19 and TRBJ2-7; 9 bases fit TRBD1. Germline CDR1 reads LNHDA; CDR2 reads SQIVND (reference sequence). CDR3 length equals 13 residues. V was clipped by 7 bases and J by 3 bases; unmatched bases: 4. This chain's CDR3 is CASTGQGNYEQYF. DNA of the CDR3: TGTGCCAGTACCGGACAGGGGAACTACGAGCAGTACTTC. The full variable domain, rest sourced from reference TRBV19 and TRBJ2-7, is DGGITQSPKYLFRKEGQNVTLSCEQNLNHDAMYWYRQDPGQGLRLIYYSQIVNDFQKGDIAEGYSVSREKKESFPLTVTSAQKNPTAFYLCASTGQGNYEQYFGPGTRLTVT.

This clone was counted a few times. The chain links TRBV6-1 to TRBJ1-6; D possibly corresponds to TRBD1 (6 bases). The V gene's germline CDR1 is MNHNS and CDR2 SASEGT. With 0 bases removed from V and 0 bases from J, the gap between germline ends came to 12 bases. This CDR3 is 18 amino acids long. This chain's CDR3 is CASSEAVRGLSYNSPLHF. The CDR3 DNA follows: TGTGCCAGCAGTGAAGCCGTGCGGGGGCTCTCCTATAATTCACCCCTCCACTTT.

The chain uses TRBV7-2 and TRBJ1-1; TRBD1 matches at 9 bases. CDR1 is SGHTA, CDR2 FQGNSA, per germline. This CDR3 is 14 amino acids long. With V trimmed by 2 bases and J by 9 bases, 7 bases remained unmatched. CDR3 loop: CASSLKGGTGKAFF. The CDR3 DNA is TGTGCCAGCAGCTTAAAGGGGGGGACAGGGAAAGCTTTCTTT.

As DNA, the CDR3 is TGCGCCAGCAGCCAAGATGTCGCTGGGGCCCAGCATTTT. It translates to CASSQDVAGAQHF. The chain uses TRBV4-3 and TRBJ1-5; D is unresolved. This CDR3 is 13 amino acids long. V was cut by 0 bases and J by 11 bases, with 11 bases left in between. Germline V lookup: CDR1 LGHNA, CDR2 YSLEER.

The chain has TRBV14 and TRBJ2-3; 11 nucleotides match TRBD1. Germline assignment: CDR1 SGHDN and CDR2 FVKESK. J was trimmed by 1 base and V by 1 base; bases with no gene match: 1. This CDR3 has 16 amino acids. CDR3 sequence reads: CASSQVGQGGTDTQYF. In DNA form, the CDR3 reads TGTGCCAGCAGCCAAGTGGGACAGGGGGGCACAGATACGCAGTATTTT.

J is TRBJ2-3 and V is TRBV6-1; TRBD2 is a possible D gene (5 bases). V was clipped by 10 bases and J by 3 bases, with 11 bases between them. The length of the CDR3 is 12 residues. Germline-derived CDR1 and CDR2 are MNHNS and SASEGT. CDR3 amino acids: CATGLRTDTQYF. The CDR3 nucleotides read TGTGCCACAGGACTCAGAACAGATACGCAGTATTTT.

V gene TRBV28 combines with J gene TRBJ1-2; possible D gene TRBD1, 6 bases. There are 14 residues in the CDR3. The ends were cut back, 10 bases at V and 4 bases at J, with 19 bases in the middle. Germline-derived CDR1 and CDR2 are MDHEN and SYDVKM. The CDR3 nucleotides read TGTGCCACCGTAATGGGGGCAGGGAGCTATGGCTACACCTTC. Encoded protein: CATVMGAGSYGYTF.

With respect to this clone: Other DNA variants within this sample encode the same CDR3. The chain uses TRBV28 and TRBJ2-3, with D unclear. Looked up from germline, CDR1 is MDHEN and CDR2 is SYDVKM. V was cut by 4 bases and J by 0 bases, with 5 bases left in between. The CDR3 sequence is 13 residues long. This CDR3 is CASSSGSTDTQYF. CDR3 coding DNA: TGTGCCAGCAGTTCCGGTAGCACAGATACGCAGTATTTT.

As concerns this clone: One end of the junction is discordant with germline, which a read error may explain. This chain joins TRBV7-7 and TRBJ1-5; a possible D gene is TRBD1 (6 bases). CDR3 length equals 13 residues. The germline CDR1 and CDR2 sequences are SSHAT and FNYEAQ (reference sequence). In nucleotides, the CDR3 is TGTGCTAGCAGCTCCGGTGTGGGGGCAAGTCAGCATTTT. This encodes CASSSGVGASQHF.

Note on this clone: The identical CDR3 is also encoded by other nucleotide sequences in the sample. The CDR3 spells CASSRTSGSSYEQYF. In nucleotides, the CDR3 is TGTGCCAGCAGCAGGACTAGCGGGAGCTCCTACGAGCAGTACTTC. The gene calls are TRBV7-2 and TRBJ2-7; 13 bases are shared with TRBD2. This CDR3 comprises 15 residues. V lost 5 bases, J lost 0 bases, and 1 base stayed unmatched. CDR1 and CDR2 from the germline V gene are SGHTA and FQGNSA.

The V gene is TRBV5-1, the J gene TRBJ2-3; 10 bases are shared with TRBD2. This CDR3 has 16 residues. Per the germline V gene, CDR1 is SGHRS and CDR2 is YFSETQ. With V trimmed by 1 base and J by 3 bases, 5 bases remained unmatched. As DNA, the CDR3 is TGCGCCAGCAGCTTGAAGCGGGGGGGCGGAACAGATACGCAGTATTTT. It specifies CASSLKRGGGTDTQYF.

In its sample, this clone was seen a few times. This chain links TRBV10-3 with TRBJ1-5; D is undetermined. The V end was cut by 3 bases, the J end by 7 bases, with 10 bases between. Germline CDR1 reads ENHRY; CDR2 reads SYGVKD. CDR3 length: 13 amino acids. CDR3 nucleotide sequence: TGTGCCATCAGTGAATCACCCCAGCAGCCCCAGCATTTT. This translates into CAISESPQQPQHF.

The gene calls are TRBV7-9 and TRBJ1-6; unclear D gene. Germline V CDR1 and CDR2: SEHNR, FQNEAQ (reference sequence). CDR3 size: 12 residues. V was pared by 5 bases and J by 5 bases, with 4 bases between. The CDR3 nucleotides read TGTGCCAGCAGCCGAAATAATTCACCCCTCCACTTT. The encoded protein is CASSRNNSPLHF. Together with reference TRBV7-9 and TRBJ1-6, the CDR3 gives the full variable domain: DTGVSQNPRHKITKRGQNVTFRCDPISEHNRLYWYRQTLGQGPEFLTYFQNEAQLEKSRLLSDRFSAERPKGSFSTLEIQRTEQGDSAMYLCASSRNNSPLHFGNGTRLTVT.

This chain connects TRBV7-9 to TRBJ2-7; unclear D gene. Germline CDR1 SEHNR, CDR2 FQNEAQ (reference sequence). The V end lost 5 bases, the J end lost 2 bases, and 13 bases lay between the germline ends. This CDR3 region has 14 residues. The CDR3 protein is CASSPLGLPYEQYF. The CDR3 DNA is TGTGCCAGCAGCCCCCTAGGGCTTCCCTACGAGCAGTACTTC.

This rearrangement joins TRBV5-5 to TRBJ2-6; a weak D match, TRBD2 (5 bases). Trimming left V 2 bases short and J 8 bases short, with 14 bases between. Germline V gene data show CDR1 as SGHKS and CDR2 as YYEKEE (reference sequence). The CDR3 is 15 amino acids. The CDR3: CASSLRRTETNVLTF. The CDR3 DNA reads TGTGCCAGCAGCTTACGGCGGACTGAGACCAACGTCCTGACTTTC.

J is TRBJ2-2 and V is TRBV5-1; 7 bases align to TRBD1. Trimming at V came to 4 bases and at J to 1 base, leaving 7 bases not matched to a gene. The CDR3 spans 16 residues. Germline CDR1 and CDR2: SGHRS and YFSETQ. CDR3 nucleotides: TGCGCCAGCAGCCCATCCCGGGACAGGAACACCGGGGAGCTGTTTTTT. Translation gives CASSPSRDRNTGELFF.

This sequence joins TRBV28 and TRBJ1-5; D is ambiguous. CDR1 and CDR2 from the germline V gene are MDHEN and SYDVKM. V dropped 2 bases and J dropped 4 bases, with 9 bases sitting between them. CDR3 length equals 14 residues. The CDR3 region is CASSLGSLNQPQHF. In DNA, the CDR3 is TGTGCCAGCAGTTTAGGTTCCCTGAATCAGCCCCAGCATTTT.

About this clone itself: Other DNA sequences within the sample encode an identical CDR3. The gene calls are TRBV11-3 and TRBJ2-1, with D possibly called TRBD1 or TRBD2 (5 bases each). Germline values: CDR1 SGHNT, CDR2 YENEEA. This CDR3 spans 15 amino acids. The V gene lost 0 bases and the J gene lost 2 bases, with 8 bases spanning the gap. Written as DNA, the CDR3 is TGTGCCAGCAGCTTAGATCGGGGACCCTACAATGAGCAGTTCTTC. Its translation is CASSLDRGPYNEQFF.